This record concerns one T cell receptor beta chain sequence. Trimming took off 1 base at V and 0 bases at J, with 13 bases between the two ends. The germline CDR1 and CDR2 sequences are LNHNV and YYDKDF (reference sequence). The length of the CDR3 is 16 residues. This sample stems from a study of T cell changes during pregnancy in multiple sclerosis. The protocol was immunoSEQ multiplex PCR, while the TCRdb copy is restricted to in-frame clones and leaves out a portion. The sample shows about 34,000 clones, just over 90% of them seen only once. The clonotype originates from a female donor in good health, enrolled as a control in a pregnancy study. Here the sequenced sample was peripheral blood, taken in the second trimester of pregnancy. The V call is TRBV15, the J call TRBJ2-7; D unclear. In DNA form, the CDR3 reads TGTGCCACCAGCAGAGCCCGGGTCTCGGCCTCCTACGAGCAGTACTTC. Translation: CATSRARVSASYEQYF.